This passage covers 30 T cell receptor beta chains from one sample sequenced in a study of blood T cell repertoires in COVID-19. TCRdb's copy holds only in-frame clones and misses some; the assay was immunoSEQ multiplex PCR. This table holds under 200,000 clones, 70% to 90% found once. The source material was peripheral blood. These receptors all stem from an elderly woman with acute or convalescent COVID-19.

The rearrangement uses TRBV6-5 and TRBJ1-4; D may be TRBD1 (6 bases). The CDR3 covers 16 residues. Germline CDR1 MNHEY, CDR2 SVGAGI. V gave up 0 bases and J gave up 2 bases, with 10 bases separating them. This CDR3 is CASSYSGGMTNEKLFF. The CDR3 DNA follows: TGTGCCAGCAGTTACTCAGGGGGAATGACTAATGAAAAACTGTTTTTT.

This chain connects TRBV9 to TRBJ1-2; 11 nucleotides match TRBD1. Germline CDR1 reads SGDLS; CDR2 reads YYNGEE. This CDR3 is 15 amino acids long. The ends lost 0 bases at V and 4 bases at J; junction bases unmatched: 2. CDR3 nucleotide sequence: TGTGCCAGCAGCGTAGTGGGGACAGGGGGCTATGGCTACACCTTC. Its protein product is CASSVVGTGGYGYTF.

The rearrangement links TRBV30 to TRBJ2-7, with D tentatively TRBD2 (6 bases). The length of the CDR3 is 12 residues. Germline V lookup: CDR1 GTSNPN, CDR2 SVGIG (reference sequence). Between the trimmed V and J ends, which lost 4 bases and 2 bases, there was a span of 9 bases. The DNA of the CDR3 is TGTGCCTGGACCGCGGGAACCTACGAGCAGTACTTC. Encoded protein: CAWTAGTYEQYF.

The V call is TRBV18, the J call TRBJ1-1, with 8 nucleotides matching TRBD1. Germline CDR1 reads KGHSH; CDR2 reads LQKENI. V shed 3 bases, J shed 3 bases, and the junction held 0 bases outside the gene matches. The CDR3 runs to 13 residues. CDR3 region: CASSPDRDTEAFF. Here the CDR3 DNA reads TGTGCCAGCTCACCGGACAGGGACACTGAAGCTTTCTTT.

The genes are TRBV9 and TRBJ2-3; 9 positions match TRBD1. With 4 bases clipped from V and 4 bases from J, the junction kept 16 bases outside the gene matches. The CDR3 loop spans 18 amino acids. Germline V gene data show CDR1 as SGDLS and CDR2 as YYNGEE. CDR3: CASSPSVQDRGGADTQYF. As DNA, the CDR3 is TGTGCCAGCAGCCCCTCGGTCCAGGACAGGGGTGGGGCAGATACGCAGTATTTT.

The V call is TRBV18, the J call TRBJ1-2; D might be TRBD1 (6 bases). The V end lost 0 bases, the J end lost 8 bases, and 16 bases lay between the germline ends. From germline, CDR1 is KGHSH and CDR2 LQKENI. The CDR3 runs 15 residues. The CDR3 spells CASSPPPWTAGGYTF. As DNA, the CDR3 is TGTGCCAGCTCACCACCCCCTTGGACAGCGGGGGGCTACACCTTC.

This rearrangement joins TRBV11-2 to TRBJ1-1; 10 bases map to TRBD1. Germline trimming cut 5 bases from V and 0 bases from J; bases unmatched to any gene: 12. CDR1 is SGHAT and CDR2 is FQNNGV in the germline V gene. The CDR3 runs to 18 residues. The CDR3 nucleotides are TGTGCCAGCAGCCGAAGGACAGGGGGGGCTTACTTGAACACTGAAGCTTTCTTT. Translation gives CASSRRTGGAYLNTEAFF. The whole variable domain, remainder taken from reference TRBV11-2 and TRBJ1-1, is EAGVAQSPRYKIIEKRQSVAFWCNPISGHATLYWYQQILGQGPKLLIQFQNNGVVDDSQLPKDRFSAERLKGVDSTLKIQPAKLEDSAVYLCASSRRTGGAYLNTEAFFGQGTRLTVV.

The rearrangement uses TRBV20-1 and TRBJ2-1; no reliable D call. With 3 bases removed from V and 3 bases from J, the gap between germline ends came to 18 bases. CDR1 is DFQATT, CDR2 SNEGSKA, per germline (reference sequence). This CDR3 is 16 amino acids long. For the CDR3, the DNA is TGCAGTGCTAGTCTCCACATCAAATCTCACTACAATGAGCAGTTCTTC. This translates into CSASLHIKSHYNEQFF.

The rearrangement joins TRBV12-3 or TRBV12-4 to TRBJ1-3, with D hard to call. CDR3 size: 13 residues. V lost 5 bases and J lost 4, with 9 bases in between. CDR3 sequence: CASSRTLGNTIYF. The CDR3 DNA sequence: TGTGCCAGCAGTAGGACTCTAGGAAACACCATATATTTT.

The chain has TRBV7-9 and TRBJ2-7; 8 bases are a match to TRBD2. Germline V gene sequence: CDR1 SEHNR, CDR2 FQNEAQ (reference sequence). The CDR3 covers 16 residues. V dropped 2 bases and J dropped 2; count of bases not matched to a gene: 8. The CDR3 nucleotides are TGTGCCAGCAGCTTAAATCGCGGGAGGATACCCTACGAGCAGTACTTC. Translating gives CASSLNRGRIPYEQYF.

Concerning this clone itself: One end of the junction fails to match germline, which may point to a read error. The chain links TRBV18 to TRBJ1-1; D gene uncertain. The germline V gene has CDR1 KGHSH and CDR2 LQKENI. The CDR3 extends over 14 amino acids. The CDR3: CASSPQNGNTEAFF. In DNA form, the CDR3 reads TGTGCCAGCTCTCCACAGAACGGGAACACTGAAGCTTTCTTT.

CDR3 sequence (DNA): TGCGCCAGCAGCCCCCTTGCAAGCGGGGGAGCCAATGAGCAGTTCTTC. Residues: CASSPLASGGANEQFF. V gene TRBV4-3 combines with J gene TRBJ2-1, with 8 bases lining up with TRBD2. The CDR3 runs to 16 residues. J gave up 6 bases and V 4 bases, and 11 bases lay outside the gene matches. The germline gives CDR1 LGHNA, CDR2 YSLEER.

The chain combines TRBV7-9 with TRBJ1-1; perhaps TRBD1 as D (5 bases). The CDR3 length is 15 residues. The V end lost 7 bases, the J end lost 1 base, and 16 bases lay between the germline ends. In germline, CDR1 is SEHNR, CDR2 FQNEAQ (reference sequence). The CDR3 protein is CASTLNRGRNTEAFF. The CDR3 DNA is TGTGCCAGCACCCTTAATAGGGGTCGGAACACTGAAGCTTTCTTT.

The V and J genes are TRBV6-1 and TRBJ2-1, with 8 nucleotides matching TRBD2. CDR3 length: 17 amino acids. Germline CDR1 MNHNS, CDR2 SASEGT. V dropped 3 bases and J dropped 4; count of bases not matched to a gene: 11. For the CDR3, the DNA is TGTGCCAGCAGTGACTTTTACCGGACTAGCAGATACAATGAGCAGTTCTTC. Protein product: CASSDFYRTSRYNEQFF.

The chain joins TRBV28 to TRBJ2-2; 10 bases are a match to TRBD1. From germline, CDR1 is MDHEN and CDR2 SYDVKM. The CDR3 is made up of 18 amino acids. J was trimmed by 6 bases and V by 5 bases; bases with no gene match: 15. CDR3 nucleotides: TGTGCCAGCAGTCGACCGCCGGGACAGGGGCCATTCGCCGGGGAGCTGTTTTTT. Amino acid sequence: CASSRPPGQGPFAGELFF.

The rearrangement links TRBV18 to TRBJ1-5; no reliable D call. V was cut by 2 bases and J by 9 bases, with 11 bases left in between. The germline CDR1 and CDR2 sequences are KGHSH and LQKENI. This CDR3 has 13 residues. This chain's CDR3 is CASSPAELGPQHF. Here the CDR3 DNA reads TGTGCCAGCTCACCAGCCGAACTTGGGCCCCAGCATTTT.

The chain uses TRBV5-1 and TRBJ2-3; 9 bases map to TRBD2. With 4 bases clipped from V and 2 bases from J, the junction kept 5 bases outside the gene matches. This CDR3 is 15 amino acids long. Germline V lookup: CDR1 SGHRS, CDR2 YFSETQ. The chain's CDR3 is CASSAPGLATDTQYF. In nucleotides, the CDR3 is TGCGCCAGCAGCGCACCGGGACTAGCCACAGATACGCAGTATTTT.

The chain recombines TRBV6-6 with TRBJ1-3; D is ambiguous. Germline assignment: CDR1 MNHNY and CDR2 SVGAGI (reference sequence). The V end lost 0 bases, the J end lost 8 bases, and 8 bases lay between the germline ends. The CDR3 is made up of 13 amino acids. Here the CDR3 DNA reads TGTGCCAGCAGTTACTCGAGGGAGGACACCATATATTTT. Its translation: CASSYSREDTIYF.

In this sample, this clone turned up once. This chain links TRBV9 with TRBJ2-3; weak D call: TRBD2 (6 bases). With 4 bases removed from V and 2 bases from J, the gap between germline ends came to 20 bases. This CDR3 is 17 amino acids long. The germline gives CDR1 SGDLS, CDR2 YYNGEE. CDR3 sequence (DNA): TGTGCCAGCAGCCCCCACCCCATGCGGGGAGACACAGATACGCAGTATTTT. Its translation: CASSPHPMRGDTDTQYF.

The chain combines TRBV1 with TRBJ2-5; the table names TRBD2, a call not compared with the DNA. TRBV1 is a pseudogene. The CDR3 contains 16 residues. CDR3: CTSSQGPLAQGETQYF. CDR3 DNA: TGCACCAGCAGCCAAGGCCCACTAGCCCAAGGGGAGACCCAGTACTTC.

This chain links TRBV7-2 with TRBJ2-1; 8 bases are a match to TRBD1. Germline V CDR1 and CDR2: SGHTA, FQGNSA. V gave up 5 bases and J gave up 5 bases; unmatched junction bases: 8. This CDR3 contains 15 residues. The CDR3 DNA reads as TGTGCCAGCAGCCCGGACAGGGCAAGAAACAATGAGCAGTTCTTC. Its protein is CASSPDRARNNEQFF.

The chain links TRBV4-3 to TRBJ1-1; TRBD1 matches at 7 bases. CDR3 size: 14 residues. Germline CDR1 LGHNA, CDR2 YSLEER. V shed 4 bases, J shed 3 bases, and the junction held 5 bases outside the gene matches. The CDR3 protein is CASSPNRGYTEAFF. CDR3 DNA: TGCGCCAGCAGCCCAAACAGGGGATACACTGAAGCTTTCTTT.

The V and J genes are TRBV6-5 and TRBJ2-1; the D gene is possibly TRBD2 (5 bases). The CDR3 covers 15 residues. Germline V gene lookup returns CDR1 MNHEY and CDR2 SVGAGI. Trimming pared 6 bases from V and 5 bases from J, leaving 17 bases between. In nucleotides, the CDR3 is TGTGCCAGCAGGGACTCCCCCCAAACAAACAATGAGCAGTTCTTC. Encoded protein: CASRDSPQTNNEQFF.

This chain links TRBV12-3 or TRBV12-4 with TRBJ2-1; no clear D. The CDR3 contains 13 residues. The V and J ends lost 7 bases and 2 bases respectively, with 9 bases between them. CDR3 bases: TGTGCCAGCAATCCAATCCCCTACAATGAGCAGTTCTTC. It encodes CASNPIPYNEQFF.

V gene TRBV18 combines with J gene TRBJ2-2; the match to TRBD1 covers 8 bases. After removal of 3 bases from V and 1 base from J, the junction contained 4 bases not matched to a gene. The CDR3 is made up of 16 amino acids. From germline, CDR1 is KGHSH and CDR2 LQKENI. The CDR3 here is CASSPLGTGNTGELFF. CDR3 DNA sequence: TGTGCCAGCTCACCTCTTGGGACAGGGAACACCGGGGAGCTGTTTTTT.

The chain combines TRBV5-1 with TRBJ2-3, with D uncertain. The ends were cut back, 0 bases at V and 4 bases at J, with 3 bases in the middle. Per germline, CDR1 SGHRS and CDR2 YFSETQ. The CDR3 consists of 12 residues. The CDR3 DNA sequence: TGCGCCAGCAGCTTGGGAGCAGATACGCAGTATTTT. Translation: CASSLGADTQYF.

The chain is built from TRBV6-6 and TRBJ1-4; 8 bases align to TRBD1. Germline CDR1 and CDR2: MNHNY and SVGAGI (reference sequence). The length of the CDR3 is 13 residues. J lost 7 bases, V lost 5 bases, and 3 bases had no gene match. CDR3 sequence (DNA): TGTGCCAGCAGTCTTGACAGGGGTGAAAAACTGTTTTTT. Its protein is CASSLDRGEKLFF.

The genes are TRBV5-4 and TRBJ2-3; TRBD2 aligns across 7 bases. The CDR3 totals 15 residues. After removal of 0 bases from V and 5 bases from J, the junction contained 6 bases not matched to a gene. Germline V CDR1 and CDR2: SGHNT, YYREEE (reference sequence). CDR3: CASSLEGGSRDTQYF. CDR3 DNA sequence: TGTGCCAGCAGCTTGGAGGGCGGGAGTAGAGATACGCAGTATTTT.

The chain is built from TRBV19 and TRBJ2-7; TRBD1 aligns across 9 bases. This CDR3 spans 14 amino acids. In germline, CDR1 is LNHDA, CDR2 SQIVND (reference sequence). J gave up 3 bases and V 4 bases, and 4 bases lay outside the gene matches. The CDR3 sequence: CASSRQGDVYEQYF. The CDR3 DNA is TGTGCCAGTAGTAGACAGGGGGACGTCTACGAGCAGTACTTC.

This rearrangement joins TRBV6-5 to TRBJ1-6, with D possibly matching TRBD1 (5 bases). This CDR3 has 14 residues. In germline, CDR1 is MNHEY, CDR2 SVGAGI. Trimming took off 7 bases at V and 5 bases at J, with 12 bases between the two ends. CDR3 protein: CASMRDGHNSPLHF. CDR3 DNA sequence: TGTGCCAGCATGCGGGACGGGCATAATTCACCCCTCCACTTT.